This TCR beta chain appears in the sequencing data of a study of identical twins. Study-level results: Cross-sectional statistical analysis, not tracking of the same donors, underpinned the conclusions.

Healthy Caucasians supplied all donations. One entry per CDR3 protein results from TCRdb running MiXCR on the 5' RACE reads. The sample has approximately 94,000 distinct CDR3 sequences, 5.9% seen once. A remark on this clonotype: Its specificity is unknown.

This clonotype originated in a woman between 50 and 59 years old in good health. The sample comprised memory T cells sorted from blood.

The chain's CDR3 is CASSPGGLPGYTF. The CDR3 DNA reads as TGCGCCAGCAGCCCTGGAGGGCTTCCTGGCTACACCTTC. V gene TRBV5-1 combines with J gene TRBJ1-2, with D unresolved. The CDR3 loop spans 13 amino acids. V was pared by 4 bases and J by 7 bases, with 14 bases between. Germline-derived CDR1 and CDR2 are SGHRS and YFSETQ.